The next 15 T cell receptor beta chains were all read from a single sample in a study of T cells after yellow fever vaccination. TCRdb re-called the 5' RACE reads through MiXCR, storing one row per CDR3 protein. The sample lists 85,000 to 100,000 distinct CDR3 sequences, roughly 5.2% occurring once. This specimen was CD8+ T cells sorted from PBMCs, taken 10 days after the yellow fever booster vaccination. Receptors were obtained from a man aged 18 to 29 who received the YFV17D yellow fever vaccine.

The chain uses TRBV20-1 and TRBJ1-5; TRBD1 agrees at 12 bases. Looked up from germline, CDR1 is DFQATT and CDR2 is SNEGSKA (reference sequence). There are 18 residues in the CDR3. The ends lost 0 bases at V and 8 bases at J; junction bases unmatched: 14. The DNA for the CDR3 is TGCAGTGCTAGAGACTACAGGCCGGGACAGGGGGCTTGGGAGCCCCAGCATTTT. Amino acid sequence: CSARDYRPGQGAWEPQHF.

This clonotype was recorded a few times. The chain is built from TRBV4-1 and TRBJ1-1; 7 positions agree with TRBD1. Germline-derived CDR1 and CDR2 are MGHRA and YSYEKL. This CDR3 spans 13 amino acids. V dropped 5 bases and J dropped 4; count of bases not matched to a gene: 4. CDR3 region: CASSRQGPTEAFF. The DNA for the CDR3 is TGCGCCAGCAGCAGACAGGGCCCCACTGAAGCTTTCTTT.

This chain joins TRBV27 and TRBJ1-1; D unclear. The CDR3 is made up of 13 amino acids. Germline V lookup: CDR1 MNHEY, CDR2 SMNVEV (reference sequence). Trimming shortened V by 4 bases and J by 2 bases, and 8 bases separated the two germline ends. The CDR3 nucleotides read TGTGCCAGCAGTTCCTGGGAAAACACTGAAGCTTTCTTT. Encoded protein: CASSSWENTEAFF.

This clonotype is judged large (0.1 to 1%). The V call is TRBV5-6, the J call TRBJ2-5, with 7 bases lining up with TRBD1. Germline V gene sequence: CDR1 SGHDT, CDR2 YYEEEE. The CDR3 sequence is 14 residues long. The trim removed 0 bases at V and 5 bases at J, leaving 4 bases unmatched. In DNA form, the CDR3 reads TGTGCCAGCAGCTTGGGCAGGGGGTATGAGACCCAGTACTTC. Encoded protein: CASSLGRGYETQYF.

This clonotype was observed a few times. J is TRBJ2-1 and V is TRBV2, with 11 bases that match TRBD2. The CDR3 spans 16 residues. V dropped 4 bases and J dropped 7; count of bases not matched to a gene: 9. Germline CDR1 is SNHLY and CDR2 is FYNNEI. CDR3 nucleotide sequence: TGTGCCAGCAGTGGACCGGGACTAGCGGTTTGGAATGAGCAGTTCTTC. The encoded protein is CASSGPGLAVWNEQFF.

This clonotype was observed a single time. Relative to the germline gene, one junction end is altered; a read error may explain this. The gene calls are TRBV10-1 and TRBJ2-2, with D tentatively TRBD2 (6 bases). The CDR3 totals 13 residues. Germline V lookup: CDR1 WNHNN, CDR2 SYGVQD (reference sequence). The CDR3 loop reads CASSEGYTGGLFF. The CDR3 DNA reads TGCGCCAGCAGTGAAGGGTACACCGGGGGGCTGTTTTTT.

This clonotype showed up just a few times. V gene TRBV11-2 combines with J gene TRBJ2-2; 10 bases map to TRBD2. CDR1 and CDR2 from the germline V gene are SGHAT and FQNNGV. CDR3 size: 21 residues. The V gene end was trimmed by 4 bases and the J gene end by 0 bases; junction bases not matched to a gene: 17. CDR3 in DNA: TGTGCCAGCAGCTCCCCTACCCCGTTCCAGCGGGGGGGTTCGAACACCGGGGAGCTGTTTTTT. As protein: CASSSPTPFQRGGSNTGELFF.

The table lists this clonotype with many counts. This chain joins TRBV20-1 and TRBJ1-1, with D possibly matching TRBD1 (6 bases). The CDR3 extends over 11 amino acids. CDR1 is DFQATT, CDR2 SNEGSKA, per germline (reference sequence). Trimming pared 0 bases from V and 8 bases from J, leaving 7 bases between. The CDR3 DNA reads TGCAGTGCTAGAGAGGGGGCCGAAGCTTTCTTT. Translated: CSAREGAEAFF.

This clonotype appeared many times. V is TRBV7-9 and J is TRBJ2-7; 7 bases align to TRBD1. The length of the CDR3 is 12 residues. CDR1 and CDR2 (germline): SEHNR, FQNEAQ (reference sequence). V was clipped by 4 bases and J by 3 bases; unmatched bases: 0. The CDR3 DNA reads as TGTGCCAGCAGCTGGGACAGCTACGAGCAGTACTTC. Protein product: CASSWDSYEQYF.

The chain links TRBV4-3 to TRBJ2-1; TRBD1 matches at 7 bases. Germline lookup yields CDR1 LGHNA and CDR2 YSLEER. The CDR3 spans 15 residues. V trimming: 4 bases; J trimming: 8 bases; junction bases outside the gene matches: 11. The CDR3 is CASSRNGVGGHEQFF. The CDR3, as DNA: TGCGCCAGCAGCCGTAACGGGGTAGGGGGCCATGAGCAGTTCTTC.

Ten or more counts support this clonotype. V and J are TRBV10-3 and TRBJ2-3; D is possibly TRBD2 (6 bases). Germline lookup yields CDR1 ENHRY and CDR2 SYGVKD. There are 16 residues in the CDR3. With 8 bases removed from V and 0 bases from J, the gap between germline ends came to 18 bases. The CDR3 DNA reads as TGTGCCATCGGGGCGGGACCCGCGACAAGCACAGATACGCAGTATTTT. As protein: CAIGAGPATSTDTQYF.

This clonotype was seen repeatedly, ten times or more. The CDR3 spells CAISALGTASNEQYV. The DNA of the CDR3 is TGTGCCATCAGCGCCCTCGGGACGGCGTCAAACGAGCAGTACGTC. This chain joins TRBV10-3 and TRBJ2-7; tentatively, D is TRBD1 or TRBD2 (5 bases each). V shed 6 bases and J shed 5 bases, with 20 bases lying between them. Germline assignment: CDR1 ENHRY and CDR2 SYGVKD. The CDR3 is 15 amino acids.

V gene TRBV4-3 combines with J gene TRBJ2-7; tentative D call: TRBD2 (5 bases). V shed 0 bases and J shed 3 bases, with 12 bases lying between them. This CDR3 has 15 residues. Looked up from germline, CDR1 is LGHNA and CDR2 is YSLEER. The CDR3 DNA follows: TGCGCCAGCAGCCAAGACCGGACTGCGTACTACGAGCAGTACTTC. Amino acids: CASSQDRTAYYEQYF.

The CDR3: CASPPHRGTNNEQFF. The CDR3 DNA reads as TGTGCCAGCCCGCCACACCGGGGAACCAACAATGAGCAGTTCTTC. The chain links TRBV11-2 to TRBJ2-1; TRBD2 is a possible D gene (5 bases). The V and J ends lost 8 bases and 5 bases respectively, with 19 bases between them. This CDR3 region has 15 residues. Germline V gives CDR1 SGHAT, CDR2 FQNNGV.

As DNA, the CDR3 is TGTGCCAGCTCACCACCGAGGCTAGCGGGGCCAGATACGCAGTATTTT. Amino acid sequence: CASSPPRLAGPDTQYF. The V gene is TRBV18, the J gene TRBJ2-3; 9 bases match TRBD2. There are 16 residues in the CDR3. With 0 bases clipped from V and 4 bases from J, the junction kept 5 bases outside the gene matches. CDR1 and CDR2 from the germline V gene are KGHSH and LQKENI.